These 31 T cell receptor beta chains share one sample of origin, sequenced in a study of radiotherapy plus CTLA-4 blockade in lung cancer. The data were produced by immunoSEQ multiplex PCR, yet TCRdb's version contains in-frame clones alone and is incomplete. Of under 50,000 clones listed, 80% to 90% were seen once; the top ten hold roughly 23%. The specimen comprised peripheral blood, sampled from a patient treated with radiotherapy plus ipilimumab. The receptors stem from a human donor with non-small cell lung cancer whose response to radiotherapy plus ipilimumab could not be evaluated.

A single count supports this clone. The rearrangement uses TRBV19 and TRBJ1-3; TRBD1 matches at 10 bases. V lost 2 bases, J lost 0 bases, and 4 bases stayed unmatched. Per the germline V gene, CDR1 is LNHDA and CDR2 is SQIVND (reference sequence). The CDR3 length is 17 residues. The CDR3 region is CASSITGQGDSGNTIYF. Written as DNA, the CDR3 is TGTGCCAGTAGTATAACCGGACAGGGGGACTCTGGAAACACCATATATTTT.

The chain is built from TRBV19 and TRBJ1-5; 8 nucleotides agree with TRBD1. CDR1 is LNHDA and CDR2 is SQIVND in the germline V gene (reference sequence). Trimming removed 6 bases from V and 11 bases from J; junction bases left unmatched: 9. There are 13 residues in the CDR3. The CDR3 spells CASRRDRRESQHF. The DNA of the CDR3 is TGTGCCAGTAGAAGGGACAGGAGGGAATCCCAGCATTTT.

The CDR3 region is CASSERRGVEQYF. The CDR3 bases are TGTGCCAGCAGTGAACGCAGGGGCGTCGAGCAGTACTTC. The J gene is TRBJ2-7, the V gene TRBV2, with a weak D call TRBD1 (6 bases). Germline CDR1 SNHLY, CDR2 FYNNEI. The CDR3 length is 13 residues. V was clipped by 2 bases and J by 6 bases, with 11 bases between them.

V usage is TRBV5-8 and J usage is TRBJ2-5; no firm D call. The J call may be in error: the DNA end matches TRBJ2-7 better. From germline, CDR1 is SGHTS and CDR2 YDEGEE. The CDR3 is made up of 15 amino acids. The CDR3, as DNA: TGTGCCAGCAGCTTGGAGGTGGGCCCGACCTACGAGCAGTACTTC. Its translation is CASSLEVGPTYEQYF.

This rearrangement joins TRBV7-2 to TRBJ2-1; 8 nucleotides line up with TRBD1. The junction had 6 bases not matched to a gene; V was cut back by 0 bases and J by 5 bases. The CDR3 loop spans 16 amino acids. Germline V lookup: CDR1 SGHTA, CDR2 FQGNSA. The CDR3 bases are TGTGCCAGCAGCTTAGCCGGGACAGGAAAAAACAATGAGCAGTTCTTC. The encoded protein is CASSLAGTGKNNEQFF.

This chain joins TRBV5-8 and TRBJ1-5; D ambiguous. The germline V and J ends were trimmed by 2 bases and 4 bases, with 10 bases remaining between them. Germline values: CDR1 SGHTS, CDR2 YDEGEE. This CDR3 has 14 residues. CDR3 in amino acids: CASSFRGRNQPQHF. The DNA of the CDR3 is TGTGCCAGCAGCTTCCGAGGTCGGAATCAGCCCCAGCATTTT.

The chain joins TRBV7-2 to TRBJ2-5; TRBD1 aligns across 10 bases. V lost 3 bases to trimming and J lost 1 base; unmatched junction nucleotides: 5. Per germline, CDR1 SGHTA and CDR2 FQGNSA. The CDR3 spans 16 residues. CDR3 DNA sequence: TGTGCCAGCAGCTTCCGGGACAGGGGCCGCCAAGAGACCCAGTACTTC. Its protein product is CASSFRDRGRQETQYF.

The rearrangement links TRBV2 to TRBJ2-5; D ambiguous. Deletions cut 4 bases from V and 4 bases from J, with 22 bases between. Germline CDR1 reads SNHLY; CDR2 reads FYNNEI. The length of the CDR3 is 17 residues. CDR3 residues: CASSAPGQTGFVETQYF. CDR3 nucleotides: TGTGCCAGCAGTGCCCCAGGCCAAACCGGATTTGTAGAGACCCAGTACTTC.

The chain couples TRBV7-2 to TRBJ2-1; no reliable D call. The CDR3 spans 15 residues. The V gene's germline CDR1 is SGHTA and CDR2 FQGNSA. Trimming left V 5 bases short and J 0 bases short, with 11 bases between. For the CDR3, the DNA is TGTGCCAGCAGCCCCCGGGTGACCTCCTACAATGAGCAGTTCTTC. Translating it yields CASSPRVTSYNEQFF.

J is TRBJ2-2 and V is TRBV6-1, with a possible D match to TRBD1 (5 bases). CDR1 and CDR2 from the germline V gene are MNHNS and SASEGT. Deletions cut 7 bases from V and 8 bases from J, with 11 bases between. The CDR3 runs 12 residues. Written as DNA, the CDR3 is TGTGCCAGCAAAGTAGGGGCTGGGGAGCTGTTTTTT. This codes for CASKVGAGELFF.

CDR3 sequence reads: CASSLVAATDTQYF. DNA for the CDR3: TGCGCCAGCAGCTTGGTTGCGGCAACAGATACGCAGTATTTT. This chain uses TRBV5-1 with TRBJ2-3; D call uncertain. This CDR3 contains 14 residues. Germline CDR1 SGHRS, CDR2 YFSETQ. V was cut by 0 bases and J by 3 bases, with 8 bases left in between. Combining the CDR3 with reference TRBV5-1 and TRBJ2-3 gives the whole variable domain KAGVTQTPRYLIKTRGQQVTLSCSPISGHRSVSWYQQTPGQGLQFLFEYFSETQRNKGNFPGRFSGRQFSNSRSEMNVSTLELGDSALYLCASSLVAATDTQYFGPGTRLTVL.

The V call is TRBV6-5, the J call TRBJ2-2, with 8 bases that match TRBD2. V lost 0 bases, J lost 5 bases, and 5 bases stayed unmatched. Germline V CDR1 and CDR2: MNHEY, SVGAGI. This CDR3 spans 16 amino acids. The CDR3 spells CASSYSTGGGTGELFF. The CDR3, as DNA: TGTGCCAGCAGTTACTCAACAGGCGGGGGGACCGGGGAGCTGTTTTTT.

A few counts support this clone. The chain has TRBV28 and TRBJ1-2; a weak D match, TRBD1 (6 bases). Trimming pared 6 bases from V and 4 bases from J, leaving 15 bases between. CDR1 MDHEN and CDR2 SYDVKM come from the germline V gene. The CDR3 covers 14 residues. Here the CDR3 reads CASRRIGTRYGYTF. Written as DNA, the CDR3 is TGTGCCAGCAGGCGAATAGGGACACGCTATGGCTACACCTTC.

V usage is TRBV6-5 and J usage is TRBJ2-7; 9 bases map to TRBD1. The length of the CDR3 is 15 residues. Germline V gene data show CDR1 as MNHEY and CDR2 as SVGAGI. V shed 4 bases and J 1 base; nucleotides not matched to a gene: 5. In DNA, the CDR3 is TGTGCCAGCAGTTTCCCGACAGGGGGGTCCTACGAGCAGTACTTC. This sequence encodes CASSFPTGGSYEQYF.

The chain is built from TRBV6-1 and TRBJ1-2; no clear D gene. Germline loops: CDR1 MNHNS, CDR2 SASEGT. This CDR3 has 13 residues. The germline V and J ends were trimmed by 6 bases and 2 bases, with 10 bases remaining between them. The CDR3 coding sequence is TGTGCCAGCAGGAGCGGCTCCAACTATGGCTACACCTTC. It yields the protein CASRSGSNYGYTF.

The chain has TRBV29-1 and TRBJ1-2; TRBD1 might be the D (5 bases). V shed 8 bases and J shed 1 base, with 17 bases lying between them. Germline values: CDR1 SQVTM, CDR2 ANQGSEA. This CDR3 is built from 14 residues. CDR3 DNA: TGCAGCATCCTCCCGGCGGGACTTAACTATGGCTACACCTTC. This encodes CSILPAGLNYGYTF. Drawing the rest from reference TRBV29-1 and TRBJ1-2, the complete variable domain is SAVISQKPSRDICQRGTSLTIQCQVDSQVTMMFWYRQQPGQSLTLIATANQGSEATYESGFVIDKFPISRPNLTFSTLTVSNMSPEDSSIYLCSILPAGLNYGYTFGSGTRLTVV.

CDR3 DNA sequence: TGTGCCAGCTCACCGGAGACAGCACCCAATGAGCAGTTCTTC. Translation: CASSPETAPNEQFF. This chain uses TRBV18 with TRBJ2-1; a possible D gene is TRBD1 (5 bases). The CDR3 loop spans 14 amino acids. Germline CDR1 is KGHSH and CDR2 is LQKENI. Trimming stripped 3 bases from V and 6 bases from J, with 12 bases between.

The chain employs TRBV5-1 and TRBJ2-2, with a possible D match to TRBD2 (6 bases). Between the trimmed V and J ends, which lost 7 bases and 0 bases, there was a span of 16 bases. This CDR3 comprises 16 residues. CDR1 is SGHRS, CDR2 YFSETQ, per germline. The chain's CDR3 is CASQIGAGTNTGELFF. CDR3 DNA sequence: TGCGCCAGCCAGATAGGGGCGGGAACGAACACCGGGGAGCTGTTTTTT.

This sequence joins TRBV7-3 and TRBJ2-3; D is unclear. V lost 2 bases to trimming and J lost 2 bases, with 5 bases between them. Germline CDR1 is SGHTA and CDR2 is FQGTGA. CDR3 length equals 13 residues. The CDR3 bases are TGTGCCAGCAGCTTACAGGTCACAGATACGCAGTATTTT. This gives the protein CASSLQVTDTQYF.

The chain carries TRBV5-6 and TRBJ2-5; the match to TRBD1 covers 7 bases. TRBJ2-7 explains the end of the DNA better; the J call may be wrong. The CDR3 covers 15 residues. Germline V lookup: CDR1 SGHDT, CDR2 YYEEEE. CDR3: CASSFPGGSLYEQYF. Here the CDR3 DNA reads TGTGCCAGCAGCTTTCCAGGGGGATCTCTCTACGAGCAGTACTTC.

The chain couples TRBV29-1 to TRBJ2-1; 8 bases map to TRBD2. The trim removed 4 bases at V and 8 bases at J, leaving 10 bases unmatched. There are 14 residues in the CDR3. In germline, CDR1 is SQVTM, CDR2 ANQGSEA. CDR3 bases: TGCAGCGTTGTCAAGCGGGAGCTACTGGATGAGCAGTTCTTC. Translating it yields CSVVKRELLDEQFF.

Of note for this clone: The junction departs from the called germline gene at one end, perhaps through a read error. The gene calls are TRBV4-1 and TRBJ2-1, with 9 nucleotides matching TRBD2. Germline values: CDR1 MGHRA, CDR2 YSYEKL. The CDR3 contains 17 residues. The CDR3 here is CASSPLAGGRAGGEQLF. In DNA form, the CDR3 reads TGCGCCAGCAGCCCCCTAGCCGGCGGGAGGGCCGGGGGGGAGCAGCTCTTC.

The chain's CDR3 is CASSQDVGQGVYYEQYF. Written as DNA, the CDR3 is TGCGCCAGCAGCCAAGATGTTGGGCAGGGGGTGTATTACGAGCAGTACTTC. The chain carries TRBV4-1 and TRBJ2-5; 7 nucleotides agree with TRBD1. The DNA matches TRBJ2-7 better at its end, which makes the J call doubtful. This CDR3 is built from 17 residues. Germline V gene data show CDR1 as MGHRA and CDR2 as YSYEKL.

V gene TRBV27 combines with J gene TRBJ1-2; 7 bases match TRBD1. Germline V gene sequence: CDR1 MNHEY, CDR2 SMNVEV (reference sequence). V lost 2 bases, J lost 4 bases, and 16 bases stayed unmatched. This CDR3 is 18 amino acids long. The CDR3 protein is CASSLEGRQGSSLYGYTF. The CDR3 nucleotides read TGTGCCAGCAGTTTAGAGGGGAGACAGGGTTCATCCCTCTATGGCTACACCTTC.

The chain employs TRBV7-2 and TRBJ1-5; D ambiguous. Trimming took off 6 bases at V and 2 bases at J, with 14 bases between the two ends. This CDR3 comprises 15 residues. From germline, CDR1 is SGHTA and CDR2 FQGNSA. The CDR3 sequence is CASRVDTAGNQPQHF. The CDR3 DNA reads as TGTGCCAGCAGGGTTGACACGGCCGGCAATCAGCCCCAGCATTTT.

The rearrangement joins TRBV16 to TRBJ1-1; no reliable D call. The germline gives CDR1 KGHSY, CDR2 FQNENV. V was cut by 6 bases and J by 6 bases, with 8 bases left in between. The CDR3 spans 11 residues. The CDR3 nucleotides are TGTGCCAGCAGGCAGGCTTCTGAAGCTTTCTTT. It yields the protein CASRQASEAFF.

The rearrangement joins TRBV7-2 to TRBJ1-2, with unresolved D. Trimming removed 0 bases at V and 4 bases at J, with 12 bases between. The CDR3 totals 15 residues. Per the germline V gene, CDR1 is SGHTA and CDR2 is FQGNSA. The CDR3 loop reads CASSLAAAAVYGYTF. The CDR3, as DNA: TGTGCCAGCAGCTTAGCCGCGGCGGCGGTCTATGGCTACACCTTC. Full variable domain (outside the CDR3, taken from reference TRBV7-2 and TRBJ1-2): GAGVSQSPSNKVTEKGKDVELRCDPISGHTALYWYRQSLGQGLEFLIYFQGNSAPDKSGLPSDRFSAERTGGSVSTLTIQRTQQEDSAVYLCASSLAAAAVYGYTFGSGTRLTVV.

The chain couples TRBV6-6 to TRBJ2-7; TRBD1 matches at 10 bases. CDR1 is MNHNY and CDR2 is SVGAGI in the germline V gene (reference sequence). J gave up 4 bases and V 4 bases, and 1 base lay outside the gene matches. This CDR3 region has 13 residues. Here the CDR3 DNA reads TGTGCCAGCAGTTTGGACAGGGGGTACGAGCAGTACTTC. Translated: CASSLDRGYEQYF.

CDR3 coding DNA: TGTGCCAGCAGCCCCACCCGGGACAGGGGGAACGAGCAGTACTTC. It specifies CASSPTRDRGNEQYF. V and J are TRBV28 and TRBJ2-7; 11 positions match TRBD1. V shed 6 bases, J shed 5 bases, and the junction held 9 bases outside the gene matches. The germline V gene encodes CDR1 MDHEN and CDR2 SYDVKM. The CDR3 runs 15 residues.

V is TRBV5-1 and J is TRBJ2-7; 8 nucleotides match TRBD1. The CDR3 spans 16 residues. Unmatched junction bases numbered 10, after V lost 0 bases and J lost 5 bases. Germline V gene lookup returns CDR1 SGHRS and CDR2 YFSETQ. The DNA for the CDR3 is TGCGCCAGCAGCTTGGGGGGGACGACAGGGGACCACGAGCAGTACTTC. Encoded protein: CASSLGGTTGDHEQYF.

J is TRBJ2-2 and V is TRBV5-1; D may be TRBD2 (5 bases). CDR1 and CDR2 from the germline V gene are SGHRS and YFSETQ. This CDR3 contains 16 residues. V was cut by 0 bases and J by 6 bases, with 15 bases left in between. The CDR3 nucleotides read TGCGCCAGCAGCTTGGAGTGGCGGGCCGGCTCCGGGGAGCTGTTTTTT. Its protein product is CASSLEWRAGSGELFF. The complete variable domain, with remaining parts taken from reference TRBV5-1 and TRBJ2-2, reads KAGVTQTPRYLIKTRGQQVTLSCSPISGHRSVSWYQQTPGQGLQFLFEYFSETQRNKGNFPGRFSGRQFSNSRSEMNVSTLELGDSALYLCASSLEWRAGSGELFFGEGSRLTVL.